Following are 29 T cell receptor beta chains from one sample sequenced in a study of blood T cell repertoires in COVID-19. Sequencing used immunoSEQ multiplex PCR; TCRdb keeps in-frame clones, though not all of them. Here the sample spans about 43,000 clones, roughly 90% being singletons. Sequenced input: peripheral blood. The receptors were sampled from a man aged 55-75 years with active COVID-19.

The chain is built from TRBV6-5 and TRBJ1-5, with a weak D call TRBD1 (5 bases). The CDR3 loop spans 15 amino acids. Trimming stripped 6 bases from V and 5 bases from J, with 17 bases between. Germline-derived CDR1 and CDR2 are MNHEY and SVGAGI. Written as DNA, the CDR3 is TGTGCCAGCAGGCAGACACAGGCGACTTATCAGCCCCAGCATTTT. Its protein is CASRQTQATYQPQHF.

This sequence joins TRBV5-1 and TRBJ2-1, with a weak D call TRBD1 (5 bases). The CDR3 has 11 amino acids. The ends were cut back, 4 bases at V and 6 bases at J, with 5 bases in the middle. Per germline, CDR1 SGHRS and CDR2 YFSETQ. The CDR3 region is CASSQGNEQFF. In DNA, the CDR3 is TGCGCCAGCAGCCAGGGCAATGAGCAGTTCTTC.

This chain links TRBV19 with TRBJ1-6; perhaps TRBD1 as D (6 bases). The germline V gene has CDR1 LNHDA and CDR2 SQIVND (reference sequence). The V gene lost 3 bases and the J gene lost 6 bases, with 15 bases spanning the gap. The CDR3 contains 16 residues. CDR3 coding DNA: TGTGCCAGTAGTATCCAGAGGGGGACCCTTAATTCACCCCTCCACTTT. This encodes CASSIQRGTLNSPLHF. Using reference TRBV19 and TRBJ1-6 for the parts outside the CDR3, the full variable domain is DGGITQSPKYLFRKEGQNVTLSCEQNLNHDAMYWYRQDPGQGLRLIYYSQIVNDFQKGDIAEGYSVSREKKESFPLTVTSAQKNPTAFYLCASSIQRGTLNSPLHFGNGTRLTVT.

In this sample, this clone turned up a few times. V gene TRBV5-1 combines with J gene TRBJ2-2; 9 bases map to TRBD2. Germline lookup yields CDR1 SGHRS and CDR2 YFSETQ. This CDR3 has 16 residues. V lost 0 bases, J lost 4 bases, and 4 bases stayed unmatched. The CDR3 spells CASSLVAGESTGELFF. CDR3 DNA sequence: TGCGCCAGCAGCTTGGTAGCGGGGGAGAGCACCGGGGAGCTGTTTTTT.

CDR3 protein: CASSQKRGQYNEQFF. CDR3 in DNA: TGTGCCAGCAGCCAAAAAAGGGGACAATACAATGAGCAGTTCTTC. This chain joins TRBV16 and TRBJ2-1, with TRBD1 as a possible D gene (6 bases). The CDR3 is 15 residues long. CDR1 KGHSY and CDR2 FQNENV come from the germline V gene. Trimming cost V 2 bases and J 4 bases, with 12 bases left between them.

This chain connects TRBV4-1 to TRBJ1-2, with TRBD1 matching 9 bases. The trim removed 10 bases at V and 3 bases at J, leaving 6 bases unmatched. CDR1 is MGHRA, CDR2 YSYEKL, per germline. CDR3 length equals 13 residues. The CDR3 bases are TGCGCCACCGGGACAGGGTATGACTATGGCTACACCTTC. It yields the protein CATGTGYDYGYTF.

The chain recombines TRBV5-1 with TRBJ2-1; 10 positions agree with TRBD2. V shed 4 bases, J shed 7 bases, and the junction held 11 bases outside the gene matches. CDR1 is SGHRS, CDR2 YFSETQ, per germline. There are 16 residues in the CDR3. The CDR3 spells CASSPVTSGFVNEQFF. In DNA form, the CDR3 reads TGCGCCAGCAGCCCCGTGACTAGCGGGTTTGTGAATGAGCAGTTCTTC.

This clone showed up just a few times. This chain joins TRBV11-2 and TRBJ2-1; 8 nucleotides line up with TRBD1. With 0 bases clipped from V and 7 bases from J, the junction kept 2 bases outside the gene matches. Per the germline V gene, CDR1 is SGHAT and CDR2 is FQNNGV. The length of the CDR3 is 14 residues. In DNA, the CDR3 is TGTGCCAGCAGCTTAGACAGGGGGCTTAATGAGCAGTTCTTC. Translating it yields CASSLDRGLNEQFF.

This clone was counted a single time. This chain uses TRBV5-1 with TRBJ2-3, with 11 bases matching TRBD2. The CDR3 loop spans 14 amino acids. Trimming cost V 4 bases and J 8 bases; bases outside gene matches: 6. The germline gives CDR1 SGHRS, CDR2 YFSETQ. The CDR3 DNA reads TGCGCCAGCAGCCCAGGGACTAGCGGAAGTACGCAGTATTTT. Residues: CASSPGTSGSTQYF.

CDR3 sequence reads: CASSLAGTGPSGNQPQHF. CDR3 in DNA: TGTGCCAGCAGCTTAGCGGGGACAGGCCCTTCGGGCAATCAGCCCCAGCATTTT. V is TRBV7-8 and J is TRBJ1-5, with 8 bases identical to TRBD1. J lost 2 bases, V lost 0 bases, and 9 bases had no gene match. The CDR3 is made up of 18 amino acids. CDR1 and CDR2 (germline): SGHVS, FQNEAQ.

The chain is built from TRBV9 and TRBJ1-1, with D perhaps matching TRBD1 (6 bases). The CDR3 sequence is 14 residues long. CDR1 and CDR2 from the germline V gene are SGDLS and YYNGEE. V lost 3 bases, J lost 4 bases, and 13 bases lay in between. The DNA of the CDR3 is TGTGCCAGCAGCGGGACGTTAGGGGGCACTGAAGCTTTCTTT. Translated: CASSGTLGGTEAFF.

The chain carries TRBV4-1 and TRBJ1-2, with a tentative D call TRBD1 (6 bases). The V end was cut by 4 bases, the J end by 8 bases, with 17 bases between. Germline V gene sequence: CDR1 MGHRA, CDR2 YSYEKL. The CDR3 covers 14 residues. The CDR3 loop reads CASSPDTGNEGYTF. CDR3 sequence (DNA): TGCGCCAGCAGCCCCGATACAGGGAACGAGGGCTACACCTTC.

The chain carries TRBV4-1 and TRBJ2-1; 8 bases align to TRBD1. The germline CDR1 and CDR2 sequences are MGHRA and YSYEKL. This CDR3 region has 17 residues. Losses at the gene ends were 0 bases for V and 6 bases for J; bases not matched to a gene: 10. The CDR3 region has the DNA TGCGCCAGCAGCCAAGATGGACAGGGAAGGTCACGCAATGAGCAGTTCTTC. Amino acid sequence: CASSQDGQGRSRNEQFF.

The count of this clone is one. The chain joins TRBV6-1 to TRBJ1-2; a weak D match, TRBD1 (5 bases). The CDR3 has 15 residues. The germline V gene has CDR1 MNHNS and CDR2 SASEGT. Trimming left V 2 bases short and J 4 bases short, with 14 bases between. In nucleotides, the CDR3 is TGTGCCAGCAGTGAACCCCCGAACGGGGGCTATGGCTACACCTTC. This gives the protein CASSEPPNGGYGYTF.

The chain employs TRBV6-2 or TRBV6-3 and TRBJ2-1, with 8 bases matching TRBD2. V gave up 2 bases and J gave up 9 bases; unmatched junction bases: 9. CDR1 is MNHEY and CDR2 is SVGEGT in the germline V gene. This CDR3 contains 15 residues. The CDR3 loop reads CASSYPLLSGSEQFF. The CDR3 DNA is TGTGCCAGCAGTTACCCCCTCCTAAGCGGGAGTGAGCAGTTCTTC.

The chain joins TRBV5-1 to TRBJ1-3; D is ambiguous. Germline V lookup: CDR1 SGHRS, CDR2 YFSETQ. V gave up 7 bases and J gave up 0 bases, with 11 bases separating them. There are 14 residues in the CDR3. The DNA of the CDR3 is TGCGCCAGCTGTGACGGACTCTCTGGAAACACCATATATTTT. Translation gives CASCDGLSGNTIYF. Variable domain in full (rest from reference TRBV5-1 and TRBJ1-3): KAGVTQTPRYLIKTRGQQVTLSCSPISGHRSVSWYQQTPGQGLQFLFEYFSETQRNKGNFPGRFSGRQFSNSRSEMNVSTLELGDSALYLCASCDGLSGNTIYFGEGSWLTVV.

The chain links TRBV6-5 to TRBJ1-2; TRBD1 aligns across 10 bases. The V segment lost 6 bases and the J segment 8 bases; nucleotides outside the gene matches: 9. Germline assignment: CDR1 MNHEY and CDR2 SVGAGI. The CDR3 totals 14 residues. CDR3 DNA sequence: TGTGCCAGCAGCTCTGGGACAGGGGAGCGCGGCTACACCTTC. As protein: CASSSGTGERGYTF.

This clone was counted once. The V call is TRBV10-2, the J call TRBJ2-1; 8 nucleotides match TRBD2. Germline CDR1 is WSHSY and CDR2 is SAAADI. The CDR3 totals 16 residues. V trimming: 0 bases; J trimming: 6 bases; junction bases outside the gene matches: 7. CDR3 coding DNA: TGCGCCAGCAGTGAGTCGGAAGCGGGAGAGTTCAATGAGCAGTTCTTC. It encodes CASSESEAGEFNEQFF.

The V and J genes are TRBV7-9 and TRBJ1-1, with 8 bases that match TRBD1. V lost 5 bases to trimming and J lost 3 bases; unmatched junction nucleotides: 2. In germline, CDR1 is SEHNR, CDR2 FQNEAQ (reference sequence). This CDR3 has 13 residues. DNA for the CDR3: TGTGCCAGCAGCCGACAGGGGTACACTGAAGCTTTCTTT. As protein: CASSRQGYTEAFF.

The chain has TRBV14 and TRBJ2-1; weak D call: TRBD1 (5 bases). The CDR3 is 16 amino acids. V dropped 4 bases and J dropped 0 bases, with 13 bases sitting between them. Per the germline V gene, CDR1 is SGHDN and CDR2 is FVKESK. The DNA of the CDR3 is TGTGCCAGCAGCCGCGGACACTTGAGCTCCTACAATGAGCAGTTCTTC. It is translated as CASSRGHLSSYNEQFF.

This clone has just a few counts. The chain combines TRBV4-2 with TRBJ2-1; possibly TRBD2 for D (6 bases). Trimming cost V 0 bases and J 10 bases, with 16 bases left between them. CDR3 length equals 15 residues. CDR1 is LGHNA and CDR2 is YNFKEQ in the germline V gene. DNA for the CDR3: TGTGCCAGCAGCCAAGAAACGAGTGCGGGAAGGGAGCAGTTCTTC. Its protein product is CASSQETSAGREQFF.

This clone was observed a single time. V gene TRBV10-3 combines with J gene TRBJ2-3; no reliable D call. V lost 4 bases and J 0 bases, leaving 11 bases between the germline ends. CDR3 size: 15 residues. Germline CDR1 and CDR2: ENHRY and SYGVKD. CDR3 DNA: TGTGCCATCAGTGGAGCGCCCTTGAGCACAGATACGCAGTATTTT. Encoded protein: CAISGAPLSTDTQYF.

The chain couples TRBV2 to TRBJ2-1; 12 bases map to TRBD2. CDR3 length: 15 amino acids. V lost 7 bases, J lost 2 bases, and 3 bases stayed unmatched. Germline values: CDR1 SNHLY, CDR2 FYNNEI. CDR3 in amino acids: CASKRTSGTYNEQFF. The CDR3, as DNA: TGTGCCAGCAAGAGGACTAGCGGGACCTACAATGAGCAGTTCTTC.

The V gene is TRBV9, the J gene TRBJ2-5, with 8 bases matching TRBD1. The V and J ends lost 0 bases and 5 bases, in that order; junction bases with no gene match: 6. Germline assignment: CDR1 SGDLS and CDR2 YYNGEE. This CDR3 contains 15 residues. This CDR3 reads CASSVGDRGHETQYF. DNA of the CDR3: TGTGCCAGCAGCGTAGGAGACAGGGGACATGAGACCCAGTACTTC.

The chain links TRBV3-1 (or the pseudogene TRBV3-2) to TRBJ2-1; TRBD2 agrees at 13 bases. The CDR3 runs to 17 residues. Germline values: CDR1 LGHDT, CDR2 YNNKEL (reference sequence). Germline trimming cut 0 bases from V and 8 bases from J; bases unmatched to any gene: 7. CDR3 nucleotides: TGTGCCAGCAGCCAAGAACTAGCGGGAGGGCTAAGGGATGAGCAGTTCTTC. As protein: CASSQELAGGLRDEQFF.

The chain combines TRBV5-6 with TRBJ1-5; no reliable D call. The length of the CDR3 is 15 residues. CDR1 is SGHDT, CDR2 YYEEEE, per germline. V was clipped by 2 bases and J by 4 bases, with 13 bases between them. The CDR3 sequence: CASSFYEMKNQPQHF. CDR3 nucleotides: TGTGCCAGCAGCTTTTATGAGATGAAGAATCAGCCCCAGCATTTT.

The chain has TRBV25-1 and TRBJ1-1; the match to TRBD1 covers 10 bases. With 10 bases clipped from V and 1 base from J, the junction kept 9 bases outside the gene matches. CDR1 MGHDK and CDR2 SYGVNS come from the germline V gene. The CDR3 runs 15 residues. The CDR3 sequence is CATTARDRGNTEAFF. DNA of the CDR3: TGTGCCACTACAGCCCGGGACAGGGGGAACACTGAAGCTTTCTTT.

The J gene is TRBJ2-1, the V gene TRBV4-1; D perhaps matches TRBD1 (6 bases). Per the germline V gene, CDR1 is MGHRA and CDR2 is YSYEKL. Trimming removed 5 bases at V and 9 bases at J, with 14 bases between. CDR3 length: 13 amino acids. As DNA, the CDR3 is TGCGCCAGCAGCTTAACAGGGTTGGGTGAGCAGTTCTTC. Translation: CASSLTGLGEQFF.

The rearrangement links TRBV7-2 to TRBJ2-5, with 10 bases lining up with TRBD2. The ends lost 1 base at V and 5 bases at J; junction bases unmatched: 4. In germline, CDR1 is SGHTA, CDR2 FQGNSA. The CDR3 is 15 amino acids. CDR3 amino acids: CASSLVLAGAETQYF. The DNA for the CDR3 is TGTGCCAGCAGCTTAGTTCTAGCGGGAGCTGAGACCCAGTACTTC. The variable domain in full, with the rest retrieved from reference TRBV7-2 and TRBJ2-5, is GAGVSQSPSNKVTEKGKDVELRCDPISGHTALYWYRQSLGQGLEFLIYFQGNSAPDKSGLPSDRFSAERTGGSVSTLTIQRTQQEDSAVYLCASSLVLAGAETQYFGPGTRLLVL.